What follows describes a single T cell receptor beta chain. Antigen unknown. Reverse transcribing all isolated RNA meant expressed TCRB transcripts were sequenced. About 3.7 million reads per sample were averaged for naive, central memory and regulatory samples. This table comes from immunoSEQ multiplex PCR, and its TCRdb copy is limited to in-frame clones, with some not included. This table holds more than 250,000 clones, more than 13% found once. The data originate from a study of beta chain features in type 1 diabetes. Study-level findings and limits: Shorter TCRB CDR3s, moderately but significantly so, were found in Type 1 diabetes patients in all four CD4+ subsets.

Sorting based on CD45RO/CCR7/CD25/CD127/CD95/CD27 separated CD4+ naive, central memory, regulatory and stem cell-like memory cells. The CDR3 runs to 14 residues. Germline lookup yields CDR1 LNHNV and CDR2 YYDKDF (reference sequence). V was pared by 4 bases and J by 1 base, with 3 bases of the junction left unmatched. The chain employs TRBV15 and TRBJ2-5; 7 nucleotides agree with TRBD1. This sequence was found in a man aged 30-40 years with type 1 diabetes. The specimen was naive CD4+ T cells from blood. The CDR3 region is CATSTGTVQETQYF. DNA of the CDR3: TGTGCCACCAGCACCGGGACAGTCCAAGAGACCCAGTACTTC.